This is a list of T cell receptor beta chains from one sample in a study of blood T cell repertoires in COVID-19. Assay used: immunoSEQ multiplex PCR; TCRdb lists only in-frame clones, some missing. This sample yields about 72,000 clones, of which around 86% are seen a single time; under 13% belongs to the top ten. Sequenced material: peripheral blood. The receptors come from an older man with active or convalescent COVID-19. Each CDR3 is given with its conserved first and last residue. D genes are given only for firm matches. Size is omitted from some rows. Given values are once, few, many or a class for expanded clones.

J	size	D	V	CDR3	DNA
TRBJ1-6	NA	NA	TRBV28	CASQSTGRGNSPLHF	TGTGCCAGCCAGTCTACAGGGAGGGGTAATTCACCCCTCCACTTT
TRBJ1-5	NA	NA	TRBV7-2	CASSLGAGPQHF	TGTGCCAGCAGCTTAGGGGCGGGGCCCCAGCATTTT
TRBJ1-2	NA	NA	TRBV28	CASSFPLGDLLYGYTF	TGTGCCAGCAGTTTCCCCCTCGGGGATCTCCTCTATGGCTACACCTTC
TRBJ2-7	NA	NA	TRBV28	CASSSGGTDYEQYF	TGTGCCAGCAGTTCTGGCGGGACTGACTACGAGCAGTACTTC
TRBJ1-4	once	NA	TRBV7-9	CASSVEQGGEKLFF	TGTGCCAGCAGCGTGGAGCAGGGCGGCGAAAAACTGTTTTTT
TRBJ1-5	NA	NA	TRBV19	CASSIWAVNQPQHF	TGTGCCAGTAGTATCTGGGCAGTAAATCAGCCCCAGCATTTT
TRBJ2-7	NA	NA	TRBV6-6	CASSQRQVEQYF	TGTGCCAGCAGTCAGAGACAGGTCGAGCAGTACTTC
TRBJ2-7	NA	TRBD1	TRBV29-1	CSVGQGLPYEQYF	TGCAGCGTTGGACAGGGGCTCCCCTACGAGCAGTACTTC
TRBJ2-7	NA	TRBD2	TRBV6-5	CASRAIAGGQEQYF	TGTGCCAGCCGGGCGATAGCGGGAGGCCAGGAGCAGTACTTC
TRBJ1-1	NA	NA	TRBV3-1/TRBV3-2	CASSQAGGGSTEAFF	TGTGCCAGCAGCCAAGCCGGGGGAGGGAGCACTGAAGCTTTCTTT
TRBJ2-7	few	NA	TRBV3-1/TRBV3-2	CASSPTLTGGEQYF	TGTGCCAGCAGCCCAACGCTGACAGGAGGCGAGCAGTACTTC
TRBJ2-7	NA	NA	TRBV6-1	CASSEVGSSYEQYF	TGTGCCAGCAGTGAGGTGGGGAGCTCCTACGAGCAGTACTTC
TRBJ2-1	once	NA	TRBV9	CASSSGVNNEQFF	TGTGCCAGCAGCTCGGGAGTAAACAATGAGCAGTTCTTC
TRBJ1-5	NA	NA	TRBV28	CASSLIRVKYSSNQPQHF	TGTGCCAGCAGTCTAATCAGGGTCAAATACTCTAGCAATCAGCCCCAGCATTTT
TRBJ1-6	NA	NA	TRBV7-3	CASSLKNNSPLHF	TGTGCCAGCAGCCTTAAAAATAATTCACCCCTCCACTTT
TRBJ1-1	NA	TRBD1	TRBV20-1	CSASGQGFMNTEAFF	TGCAGTGCTAGTGGACAGGGTTTTATGAACACTGAAGCTTTCTTT
TRBJ2-7	NA	TRBD1	TRBV5-1	CASSLYDRGGEQYF	TGCGCCAGCAGCTTGTACGACAGGGGCGGGGAGCAGTACTTC
TRBJ2-2	NA	TRBD1	TRBV11-3	CASSIGTANTGELFF	TGTGCCAGCAGTATCGGGACAGCGAACACCGGGGAGCTGTTTTTT
TRBJ1-2	NA	TRBD1	TRBV5-5	CASSSQGVYGYTF	TGTGCCAGCAGCTCGCAGGGGGTTTATGGCTACACCTTC
TRBJ1-4	NA	NA	TRBV28	CASSLWQTNEKLFF	TGTGCCAGCAGTTTATGGCAGACTAATGAAAAACTGTTTTTT
TRBJ1-2	NA	NA	TRBV19	CASYGVGGGYTF	TGTGCCAGTTACGGGGTAGGTGGTGGCTACACCTTC
TRBJ1-1	NA	NA	TRBV4-3	CASSQERGNFYTEAFF	TGCGCCAGCAGCCAAGAAAGGGGGAACTTCTACACTGAAGCTTTCTTT
TRBJ2-6	NA	TRBD2	TRBV20-1	CSASQAGFSGANVLTF	TGCAGTGCTAGTCAAGCGGGGTTCTCTGGGGCCAACGTCCTGACTTTC
TRBJ1-2	NA	NA	TRBV9	CASSVEQYGYTF	TGTGCCAGCAGCGTAGAACAGTATGGCTACACCTTC
TRBJ1-3	once	NA	TRBV18	CASSHDRSGNTIYF	TGTGCCAGCTCACACGACAGAAGTGGAAACACCATATATTTT
TRBJ2-5	NA	TRBD2	TRBV9	CASNPAGAMETQYF	TGTGCCAGCAACCCAGCGGGAGCGATGGAGACCCAGTACTTC
TRBJ2-2	NA	NA	TRBV19	CASSISVNTGELFF	TGTGCCAGTAGTATTAGTGTGAACACCGGGGAGCTGTTTTTT
TRBJ2-1	NA	TRBD1	TRBV28	CASSFRDSYNEQFF	TGTGCCAGCAGTTTCAGGGACAGTTACAATGAGCAGTTCTTC
TRBJ1-1	NA	TRBD1	TRBV2	CASSEALAGTGSTEAFF	TGTGCCAGCAGTGAAGCGCTAGCAGGGACAGGGAGCACTGAAGCTTTCTTT
TRBJ1-5	NA	NA	TRBV28	CASSNRQHAIDQPQHF	TGTGCCAGCAGTAACCGACAGCACGCGATTGATCAGCCCCAGCATTTT
TRBJ2-4	NA	TRBD1	TRBV28	CASSTGQGAVAKNIQYF	TGTGCCAGCAGTACGGGACAGGGGGCCGTAGCCAAAAACATTCAGTACTTC
TRBJ2-7	once	NA	TRBV5-1	CASRFDRAGPYEQYF	TGCGCCAGCAGGTTCGACAGAGCAGGACCCTACGAGCAGTACTTC
TRBJ1-2	few	NA	TRBV15	CATSRTRVGADGYTF	TGTGCCACCAGCAGAACCCGGGTGGGGGCAGATGGCTACACCTTC
TRBJ2-2	NA	TRBD2	TRBV6-2/TRBV6-3	CASSPTSGNTGELFF	TGTGCCAGCAGCCCCACTAGCGGAAACACCGGGGAGCTGTTTTTT
TRBJ1-2	NA	NA	TRBV18	CASSPLRETYGYTF	TGTGCCAGCTCACCACTCCGGGAAACTTATGGCTACACCTTC
TRBJ2-3	NA	NA	TRBV11-2	CASSARVRTDTQYF	TGTGCCAGCAGCGCCAGGGTCCGCACAGATACGCAGTATTTT
TRBJ1-5	NA	TRBD1	TRBV19	CASSMRDRGTVQPQHF	TGTGCCAGTAGTATGCGGGACAGGGGGACTGTTCAGCCCCAGCATTTT
TRBJ1-6	NA	NA	TRBV30	CAWSPGHSPLHF	TGTGCCTGGAGCCCCGGTCATTCACCCCTCCACTTT
TRBJ1-1	few	NA	TRBV29-1	CSVVRGGLIAFF	TGCAGCGTTGTTAGAGGGGGACTAATTGCTTTCTTT
TRBJ2-7	NA	TRBD1	TRBV27	CASSRDRGYEQYF	TGTGCCAGCAGCCGGGACAGGGGTTACGAGCAGTACTTC
TRBJ2-3	NA	NA	TRBV30	CAGASGSKDTQYF	TGTGCGGGGGCTAGCGGAAGTAAAGATACGCAGTATTTT
TRBJ1-2	NA	NA	TRBV4-2	CASSQTGGSRGYTF	TGTGCCAGCAGCCAGACGGGGGGTTCGAGAGGCTACACCTTC
TRBJ1-5	NA	NA	TRBV5-6	CASSPGYNFDQPQHF	TGTGCCAGCAGCCCGGGGTATAACTTCGATCAGCCCCAGCATTTT
TRBJ1-1	NA	NA	TRBV27	CASSFAGSNTEAFF	TGTGCCAGCAGTTTTGCAGGATCGAACACTGAAGCTTTCTTT
TRBJ1-6	NA	NA	TRBV4-1	CASSQDGAGNSPLHF	TGCGCCAGCAGCCAAGATGGGGCAGGGAATTCACCCCTCCACTTT
TRBJ2-3	NA	TRBD2	TRBV11-2	CASSLVPSGRAAQYF	TGTGCCAGCAGCTTAGTGCCTAGCGGGCGGGCGGCGCAGTATTTT
TRBJ2-7	NA	NA	TRBV30	CAWGRGLGEQYF	TGTGCCTGGGGCAGGGGCTTAGGCGAGCAGTACTTC
TRBJ2-7	once	TRBD2	TRBV10-3	CAISKLAGDHYEQYF	TGTGCCATCAGTAAACTAGCGGGAGATCACTACGAGCAGTACTTC
TRBJ1-6	NA	NA	TRBV5-1	CASSLGTPDNSPLHF	TGCGCCAGCAGCTTGGGGACACCAGATAATTCACCCCTCCACTTT
TRBJ2-7	NA	NA	TRBV14	CASSQDAGSEQYF	TGTGCCAGCAGCCAAGATGCAGGGTCCGAGCAGTACTTC
TRBJ2-2	NA	TRBD1	TRBV18	CASSPGTANTGELFF	TGTGCCAGCTCCCCTGGGACAGCCAACACCGGGGAGCTGTTTTTT
TRBJ2-5	once	TRBD2	TRBV27	CASSSGLAARETQYF	TGTGCCAGCAGTTCCGGACTAGCGGCACGGGAGACCCAGTACTTC
TRBJ2-6	NA	TRBD1	TRBV11-2	CASKRGTGGAGLHVLTF	TGTGCCAGCAAACGAGGGACAGGGGGCGCAGGTTTACACGTCCTGACTTTC
TRBJ2-1	few	NA	TRBV5-5	CASSLEDTVHHEQFF	TGTGCCAGCAGCTTGGAGGACACCGTACACCATGAGCAGTTCTTC
TRBJ2-5	NA	NA	TRBV5-1	CASSGGPQETQYF	TGCGCCAGCAGCGGCGGGCCCCAAGAGACCCAGTACTTC
TRBJ2-1	NA	TRBD2	TRBV7-9	CASSAGWTSWQFF	TGTGCCAGCAGCGCAGGATGGACTAGCTGGCAGTTCTTC